This T cell receptor (beta chain) was retrieved from a study of shared clonotypes between healthy human individuals. Study-level background: Per donor, three plates held CD4 naive cells, three held CD4 memory, two held CD8 naive and one held CD8 memory.

CD45RO+ cells went into CD8 memory alongside CCR7-negative CD45RA+ TemRA cells. The V end lost 5 bases, the J end lost 5 bases, and 15 bases lay between the germline ends. This CDR3 is 14 amino acids long. Germline V CDR1 and CDR2: MNHEY, SVGAGI. This clone was observed once. Sorted-subset replicate PCR reactions contained roughly 200 ng DNA, corresponding to tens of thousands of T cell genomes. Repertoires were generated with immunoSEQ multiplex PCR, while TCRdb's copy carries only in-frame clones and drops some. The data contain roughly 700,000 clones, about 92% of them seen just once; the ten biggest clones take up less than 40%.

The receptor was isolated from a man between 18 and 35 years old in good health. Some clones in this sample may be carry-over from other donors' samples. V is TRBV6-5 and J is TRBJ2-5; D perhaps matches TRBD2 (5 bases). Source material: memory CD8+ T cells from PBMCs. Regarding subset: CD45RO+ cells pooled with CCR7-negative TemRA cells. The CDR3 nucleotides read TGTGCCAGCAGTATAACCCTCGGCGGGGAGACCCAGTACTTC. This encodes CASSITLGGETQYF.